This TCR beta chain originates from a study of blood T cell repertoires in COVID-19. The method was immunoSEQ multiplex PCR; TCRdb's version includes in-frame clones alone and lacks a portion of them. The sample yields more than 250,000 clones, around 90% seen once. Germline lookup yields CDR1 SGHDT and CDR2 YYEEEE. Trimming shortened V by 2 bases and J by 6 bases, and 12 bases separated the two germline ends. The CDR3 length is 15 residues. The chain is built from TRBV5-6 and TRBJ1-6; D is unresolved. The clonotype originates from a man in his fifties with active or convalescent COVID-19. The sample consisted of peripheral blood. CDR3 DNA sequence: TGTGCCAGCAGCTTTAGTTCAGGCCTTAATTCACCCCTCCACTTT. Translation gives CASSFSSGLNSPLHF.